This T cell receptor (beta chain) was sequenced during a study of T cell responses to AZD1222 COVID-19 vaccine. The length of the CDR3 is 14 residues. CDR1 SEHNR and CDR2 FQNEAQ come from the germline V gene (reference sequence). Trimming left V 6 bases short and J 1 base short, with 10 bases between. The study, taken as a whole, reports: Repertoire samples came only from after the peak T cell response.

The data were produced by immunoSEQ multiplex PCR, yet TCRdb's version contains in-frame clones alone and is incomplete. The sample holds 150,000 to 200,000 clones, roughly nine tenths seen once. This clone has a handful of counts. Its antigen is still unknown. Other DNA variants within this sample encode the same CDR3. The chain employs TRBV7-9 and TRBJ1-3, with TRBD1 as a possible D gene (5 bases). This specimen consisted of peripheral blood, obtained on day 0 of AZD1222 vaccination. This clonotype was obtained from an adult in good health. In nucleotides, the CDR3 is TGTGCCAGCAGTCCCCGGGGGTCTGGAAACACCATATATTTT. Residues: CASSPRGSGNTIYF. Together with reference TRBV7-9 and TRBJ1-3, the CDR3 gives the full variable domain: DTGVSQNPRHKITKRGQNVTFRCDPISEHNRLYWYRQTLGQGPEFLTYFQNEAQLEKSRLLSDRFSAERPKGSFSTLEIQRTEQGDSAMYLCASSPRGSGNTIYFGEGSWLTVV.